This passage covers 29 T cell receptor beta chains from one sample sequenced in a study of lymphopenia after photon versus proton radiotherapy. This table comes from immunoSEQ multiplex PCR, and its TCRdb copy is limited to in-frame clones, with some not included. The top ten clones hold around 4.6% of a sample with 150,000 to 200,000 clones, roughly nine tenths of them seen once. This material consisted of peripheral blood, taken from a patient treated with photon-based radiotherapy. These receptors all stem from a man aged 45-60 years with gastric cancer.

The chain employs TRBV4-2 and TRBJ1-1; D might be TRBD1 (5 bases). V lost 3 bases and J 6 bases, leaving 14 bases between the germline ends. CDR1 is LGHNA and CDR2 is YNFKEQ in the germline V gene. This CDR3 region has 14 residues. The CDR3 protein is CASSHSRGKAEAFF. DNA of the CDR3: TGTGCCAGCAGCCATTCAAGGGGTAAAGCTGAAGCTTTCTTT.

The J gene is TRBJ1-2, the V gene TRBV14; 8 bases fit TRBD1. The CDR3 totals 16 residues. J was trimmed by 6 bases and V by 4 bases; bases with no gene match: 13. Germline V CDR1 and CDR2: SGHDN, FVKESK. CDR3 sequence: CASSRGQGRVVNGYTF. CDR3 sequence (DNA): TGTGCCAGCAGCCGAGGACAGGGAAGAGTGGTGAATGGCTACACCTTC.

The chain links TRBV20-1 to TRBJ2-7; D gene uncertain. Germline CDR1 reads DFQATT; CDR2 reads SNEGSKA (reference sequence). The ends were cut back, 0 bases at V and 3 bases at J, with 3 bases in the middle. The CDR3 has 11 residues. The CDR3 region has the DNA TGCAGTGCTAGAGATTACTACGAGCAGTACTTC. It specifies CSARDYYEQYF.

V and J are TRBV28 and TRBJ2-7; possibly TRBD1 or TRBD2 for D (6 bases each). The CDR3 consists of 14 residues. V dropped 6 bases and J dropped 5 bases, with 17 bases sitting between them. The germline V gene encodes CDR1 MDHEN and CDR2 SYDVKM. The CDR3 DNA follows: TGTGCCAGCAGGGGTAGGGGGGTCGGCCACGAGCAGTACTTC. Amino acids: CASRGRGVGHEQYF. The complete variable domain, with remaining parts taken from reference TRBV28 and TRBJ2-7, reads DVKVTQSSRYLVKRTGEKVFLECVQDMDHENMFWYRQDPGLGLRLIYFSYDVKMKEKGDIPEGYSVSREKKERFSLILESASTNQTSMYLCASRGRGVGHEQYFGPGTRLTVT.

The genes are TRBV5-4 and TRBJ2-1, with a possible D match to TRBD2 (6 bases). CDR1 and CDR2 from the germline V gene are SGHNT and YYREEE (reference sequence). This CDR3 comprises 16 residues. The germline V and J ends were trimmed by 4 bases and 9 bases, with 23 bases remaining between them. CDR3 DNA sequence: TGTGCCAGCAGCATCTCCCCCGGGACTGGGCTCGGTGAGCAGTTCTTC. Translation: CASSISPGTGLGEQFF.

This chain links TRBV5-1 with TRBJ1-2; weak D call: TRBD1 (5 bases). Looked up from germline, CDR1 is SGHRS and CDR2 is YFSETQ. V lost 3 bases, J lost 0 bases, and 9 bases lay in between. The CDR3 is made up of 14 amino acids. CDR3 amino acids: CASSYEGPNYGYTF. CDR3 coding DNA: TGCGCCAGCAGCTACGAGGGGCCTAACTATGGCTACACCTTC.

The CDR3 DNA reads as TGTGCCAGTAGTAACCGGGTAAAAGAGACCCAGTACTTC. Translation: CASSNRVKETQYF. The V call is TRBV19, the J call TRBJ2-5; no firm D call. From germline, CDR1 is LNHDA and CDR2 SQIVND (reference sequence). CDR3 length equals 13 residues. V shed 4 bases and J shed 3 bases, with 9 bases lying between them.

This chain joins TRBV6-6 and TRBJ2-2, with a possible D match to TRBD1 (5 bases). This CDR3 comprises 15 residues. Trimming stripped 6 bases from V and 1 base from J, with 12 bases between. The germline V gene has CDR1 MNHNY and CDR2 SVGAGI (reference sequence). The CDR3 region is CASRKPTGNTGELFF. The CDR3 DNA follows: TGTGCCAGCAGGAAACCTACAGGGAACACCGGGGAGCTGTTTTTT.

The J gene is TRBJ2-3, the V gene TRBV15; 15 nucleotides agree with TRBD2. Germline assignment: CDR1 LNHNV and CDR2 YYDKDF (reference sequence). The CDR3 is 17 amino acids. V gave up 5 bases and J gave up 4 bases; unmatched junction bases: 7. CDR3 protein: CATSPGTSGRFADTQYF. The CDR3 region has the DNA TGTGCCACCAGCCCCGGGACTAGCGGGAGGTTCGCAGATACGCAGTATTTT.

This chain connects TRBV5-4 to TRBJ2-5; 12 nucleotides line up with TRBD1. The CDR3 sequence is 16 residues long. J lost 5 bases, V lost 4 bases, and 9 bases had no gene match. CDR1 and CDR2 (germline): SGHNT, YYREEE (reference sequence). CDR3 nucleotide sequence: TGTGCCAGCAGCGACCCTGGGACAGGGGGCTGGGAGACCCAGTACTTC. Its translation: CASSDPGTGGWETQYF.

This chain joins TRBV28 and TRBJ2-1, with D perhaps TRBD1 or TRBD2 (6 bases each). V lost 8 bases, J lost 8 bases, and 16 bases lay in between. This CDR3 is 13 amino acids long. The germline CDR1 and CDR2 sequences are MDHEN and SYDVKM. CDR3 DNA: TGTGCCAGCCACGGGGGAAAGGGGGATGAGCAGTTCTTC. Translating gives CASHGGKGDEQFF.

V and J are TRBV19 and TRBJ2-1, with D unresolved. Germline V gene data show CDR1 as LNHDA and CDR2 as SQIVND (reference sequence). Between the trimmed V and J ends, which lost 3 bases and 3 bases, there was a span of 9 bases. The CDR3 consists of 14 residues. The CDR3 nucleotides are TGTGCCAGTAGTATGGCCGGGTTCTACAATGAGCAGTTCTTC. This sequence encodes CASSMAGFYNEQFF.

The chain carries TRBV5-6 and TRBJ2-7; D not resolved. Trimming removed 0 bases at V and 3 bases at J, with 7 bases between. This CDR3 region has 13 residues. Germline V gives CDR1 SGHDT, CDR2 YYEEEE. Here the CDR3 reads CASSLGANYEQYF. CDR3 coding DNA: TGTGCCAGCAGCTTGGGAGCGAACTACGAGCAGTACTTC.

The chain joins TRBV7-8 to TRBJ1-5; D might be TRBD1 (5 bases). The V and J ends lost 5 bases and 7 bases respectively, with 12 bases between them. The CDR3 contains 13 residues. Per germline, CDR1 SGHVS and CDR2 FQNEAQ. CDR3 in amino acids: CASSLTQVQPQHF. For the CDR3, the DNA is TGTGCCAGCAGCCTCACACAGGTACAGCCCCAGCATTTT.

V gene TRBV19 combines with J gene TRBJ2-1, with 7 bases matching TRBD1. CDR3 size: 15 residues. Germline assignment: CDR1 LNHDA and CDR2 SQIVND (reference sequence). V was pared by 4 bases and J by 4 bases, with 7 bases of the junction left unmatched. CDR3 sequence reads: CASSTPPTGYNEQFF. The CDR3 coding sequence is TGTGCCAGTAGTACCCCCCCGACAGGGTACAATGAGCAGTTCTTC.

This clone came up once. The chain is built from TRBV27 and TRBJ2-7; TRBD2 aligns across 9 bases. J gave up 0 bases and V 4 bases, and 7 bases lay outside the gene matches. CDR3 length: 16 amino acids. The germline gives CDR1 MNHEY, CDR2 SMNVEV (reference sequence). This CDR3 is CASSSPGTSSSYEQYF. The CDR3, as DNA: TGTGCCAGCAGTTCCCCCGGGACTAGCAGCTCCTACGAGCAGTACTTC.

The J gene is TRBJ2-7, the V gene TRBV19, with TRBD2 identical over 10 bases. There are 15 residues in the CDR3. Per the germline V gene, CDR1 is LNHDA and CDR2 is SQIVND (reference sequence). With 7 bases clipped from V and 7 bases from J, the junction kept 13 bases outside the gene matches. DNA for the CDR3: TGTGCCAGTAAGGCTAGCGGGAGTCTCTCGGGGGAGCAGTACTTC. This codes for CASKASGSLSGEQYF.

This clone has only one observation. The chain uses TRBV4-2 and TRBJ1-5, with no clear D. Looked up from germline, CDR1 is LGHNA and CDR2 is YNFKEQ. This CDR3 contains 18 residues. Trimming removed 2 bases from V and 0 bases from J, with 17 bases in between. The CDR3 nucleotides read TGTGCCAGCAGCCAATTGGAGAGAACCGCCGATAGCAATCAGCCCCAGCATTTT. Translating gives CASSQLERTADSNQPQHF.

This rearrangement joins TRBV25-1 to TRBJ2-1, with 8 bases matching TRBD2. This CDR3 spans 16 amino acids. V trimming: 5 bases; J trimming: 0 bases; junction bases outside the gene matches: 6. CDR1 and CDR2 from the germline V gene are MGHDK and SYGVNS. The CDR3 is CASSLEREISYNEQFF. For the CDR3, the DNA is TGTGCCAGCAGTCTTGAGCGGGAGATCTCCTACAATGAGCAGTTCTTC.

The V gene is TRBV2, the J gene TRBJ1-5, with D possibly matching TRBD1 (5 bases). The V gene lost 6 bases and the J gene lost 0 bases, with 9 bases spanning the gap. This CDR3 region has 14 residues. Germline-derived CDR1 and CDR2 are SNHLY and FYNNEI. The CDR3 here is CASSRGGSNQPQHF. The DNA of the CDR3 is TGTGCCAGCAGCCGGGGGGGTAGCAATCAGCCCCAGCATTTT.

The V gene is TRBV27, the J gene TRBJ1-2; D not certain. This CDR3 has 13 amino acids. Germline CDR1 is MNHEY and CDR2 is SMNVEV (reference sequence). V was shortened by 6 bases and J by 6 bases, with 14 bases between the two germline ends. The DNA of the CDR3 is TGTGCCAGCAGCACGAGGGTCGAGAATGGCTACACCTTC. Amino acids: CASSTRVENGYTF.

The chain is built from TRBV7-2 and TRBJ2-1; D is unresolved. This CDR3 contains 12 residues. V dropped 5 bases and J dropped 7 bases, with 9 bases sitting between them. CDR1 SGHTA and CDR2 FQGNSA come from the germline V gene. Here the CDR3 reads CASSDPINEQFF. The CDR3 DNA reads TGTGCCAGCAGCGACCCAATAAATGAGCAGTTCTTC.

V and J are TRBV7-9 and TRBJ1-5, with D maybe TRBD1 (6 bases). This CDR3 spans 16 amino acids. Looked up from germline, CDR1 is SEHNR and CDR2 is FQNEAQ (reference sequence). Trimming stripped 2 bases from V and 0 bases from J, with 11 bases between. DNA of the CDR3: TGTGCCAGCAGCTTAACGACAGGTCATAGCAATCAGCCCCAGCATTTT. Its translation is CASSLTTGHSNQPQHF.

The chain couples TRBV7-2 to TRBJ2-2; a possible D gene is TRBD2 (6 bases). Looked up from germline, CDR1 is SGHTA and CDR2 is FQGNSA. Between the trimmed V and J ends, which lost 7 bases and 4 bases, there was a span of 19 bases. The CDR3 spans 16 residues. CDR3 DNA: TGTGCCAGCACCACCAGTGGGGCGGGGCTCACCGGGGAGCTGTTTTTT. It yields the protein CASTTSGAGLTGELFF. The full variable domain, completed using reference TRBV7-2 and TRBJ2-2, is GAGVSQSPSNKVTEKGKDVELRCDPISGHTALYWYRQSLGQGLEFLIYFQGNSAPDKSGLPSDRFSAERTGGSVSTLTIQRTQQEDSAVYLCASTTSGAGLTGELFFGEGSRLTVL.

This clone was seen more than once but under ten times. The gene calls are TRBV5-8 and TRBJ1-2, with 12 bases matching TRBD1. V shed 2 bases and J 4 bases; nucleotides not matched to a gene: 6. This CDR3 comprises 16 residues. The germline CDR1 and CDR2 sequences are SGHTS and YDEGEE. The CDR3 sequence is CASSLAGTGGPYGYTF. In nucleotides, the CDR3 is TGTGCCAGCAGCTTAGCCGGGACAGGGGGCCCCTATGGCTACACCTTC.

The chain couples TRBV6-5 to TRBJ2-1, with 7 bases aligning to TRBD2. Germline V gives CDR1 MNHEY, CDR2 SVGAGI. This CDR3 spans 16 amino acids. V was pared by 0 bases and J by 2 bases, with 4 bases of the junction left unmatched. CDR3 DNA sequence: TGTGCCAGCAGTTACTCCGCGGGACTAACCTACAATGAGCAGTTCTTC. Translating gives CASSYSAGLTYNEQFF.

The CDR3 DNA reads as TGTGCCAGTAGTACCCTCGAAAGACTTGGCGCAGATACGCAGTATTTT. It specifies CASSTLERLGADTQYF. V and J are TRBV19 and TRBJ2-3; no clear D. Germline V lookup: CDR1 LNHDA, CDR2 SQIVND (reference sequence). V lost 4 bases and J lost 4, with 18 bases in between. The CDR3 runs 16 residues.

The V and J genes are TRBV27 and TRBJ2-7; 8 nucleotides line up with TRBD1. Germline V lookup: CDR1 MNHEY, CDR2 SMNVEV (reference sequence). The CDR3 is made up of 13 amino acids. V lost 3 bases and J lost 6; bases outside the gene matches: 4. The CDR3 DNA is TGTGCCAGCAGTTTCCAGGGGGCGGGCGAGCAGTACTTC. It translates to CASSFQGAGEQYF.

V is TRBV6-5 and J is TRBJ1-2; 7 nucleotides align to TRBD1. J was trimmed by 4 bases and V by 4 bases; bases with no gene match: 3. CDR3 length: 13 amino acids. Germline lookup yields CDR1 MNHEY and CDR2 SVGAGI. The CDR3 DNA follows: TGTGCCAGCAGTTCTCCAGGGGGCTATGGCTACACCTTC. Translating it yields CASSSPGGYGYTF.